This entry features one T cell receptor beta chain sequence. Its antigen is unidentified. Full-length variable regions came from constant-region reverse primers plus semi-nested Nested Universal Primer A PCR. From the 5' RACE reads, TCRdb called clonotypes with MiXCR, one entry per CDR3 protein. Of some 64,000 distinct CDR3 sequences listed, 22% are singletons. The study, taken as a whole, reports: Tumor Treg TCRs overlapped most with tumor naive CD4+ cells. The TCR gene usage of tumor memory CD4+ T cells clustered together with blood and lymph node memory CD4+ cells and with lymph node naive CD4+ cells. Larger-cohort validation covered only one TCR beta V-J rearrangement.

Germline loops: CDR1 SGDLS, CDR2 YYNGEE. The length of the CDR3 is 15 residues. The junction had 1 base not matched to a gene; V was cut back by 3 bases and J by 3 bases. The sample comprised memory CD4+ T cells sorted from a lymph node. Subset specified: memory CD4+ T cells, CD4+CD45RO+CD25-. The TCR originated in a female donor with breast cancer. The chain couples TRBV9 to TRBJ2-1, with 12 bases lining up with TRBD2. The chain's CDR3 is CASSGTSGNYNEQFF. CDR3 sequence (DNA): TGTGCCAGCAGCGGGACTAGCGGGAACTACAATGAGCAGTTCTTC.